This passage covers 4 T cell receptor beta chains from one sample sequenced in a study of radiation and T cells in renal cell carcinoma. Indicated time point: blood 2 weeks post-SBRT. Specified treatment: 15 Gy SBRT to primary tumor, nephrectomy 4 weeks later. Measured with immunoSEQ multiplex PCR; TCRdb has only the in-frame clones, and not every one. The repertoire holds tens of thousands of clones, around three quarters seen once, with around 29% in the top ten. The sequenced sample was blood, obtained from a patient whose treatment included radiotherapy and nephrectomy. These receptors all come from a woman in her 70s with renal cell carcinoma.

The chain has TRBV29-1 and TRBJ2-7; 9 bases fit TRBD1. CDR3 length equals 13 residues. The V gene's germline CDR1 is SQVTM and CDR2 ANQGSEA. Unmatched junction bases numbered 3, after V lost 2 bases and J lost 4 bases. CDR3 DNA sequence: TGCAGCGTTGAAAAACAGGGGGCTTACGAGCAGTACTTC. Translation gives CSVEKQGAYEQYF.

This clone was counted a single time. The chain is built from TRBV10-3 and TRBJ1-2; 7 bases are a match to TRBD1. Per germline, CDR1 ENHRY and CDR2 SYGVKD. CDR3 size: 12 residues. Trimming took 5 bases from V and 10 from J; bases not matched to a gene: 7. CDR3 coding DNA: TGTGCCATCAGTCAAGGCGACAGGGACTACACCTTC. It codes for CAISQGDRDYTF.

V and J are TRBV15 and TRBJ2-6; 7 bases map to TRBD1. Germline assignment: CDR1 LNHNV and CDR2 YYDKDF (reference sequence). V was clipped by 0 bases and J by 0 bases; unmatched bases: 17. The CDR3 runs to 22 residues. DNA of the CDR3: TGTGCCACCAGCAGAGATTCGCGACAGGGATTTTTTACTAGCTCTGGGGCCAACGTCCTGACTTTC. Amino acid sequence: CATSRDSRQGFFTSSGANVLTF. The complete variable domain, with remaining parts taken from reference TRBV15 and TRBJ2-6, reads DAMVIQNPRYQVTQFGKPVTLSCSQTLNHNVMYWYQQKSSQAPKLLFHYYDKDFNNEADTPDNFQSRRPNTSFCFLDIRSPGLGDTAMYLCATSRDSRQGFFTSSGANVLTFGAGSRLTVL.

This clone was detected once. The chain couples TRBV28 to TRBJ2-2; 9 nucleotides agree with TRBD1. Germline loops: CDR1 MDHEN, CDR2 SYDVKM. CDR3 length: 15 residues. V trimming: 8 bases; J trimming: 4 bases; junction bases outside the gene matches: 8. The CDR3 region is CASLRGQGSTGELFF. CDR3 DNA: TGTGCCAGCTTGCGAGGACAGGGGAGCACCGGGGAGCTGTTTTTT.